The clone carrying this T cell receptor beta chain has only a few counts. What it binds is not known. Sequencing targeted expressed TCRB transcripts, as all isolated RNA had been reverse transcribed. Sequencing was performed with immunoSEQ multiplex PCR; in TCRdb, only in-frame clones are kept and a portion is missing. The sample holds under 300,000 clones, 27% seen once. This entry comes from a study of beta chain features in type 1 diabetes. Study-level findings and limits: With patients and controls alike, PCR might favor shorter templates to an equal degree. There was a moderate but significant shortening of TCRB CDR3s in all four CD4+ subsets of Type 1 diabetes patients.

Trimming cost V 3 bases and J 12 bases; bases outside gene matches: 16. The CDR3 covers 16 residues. Germline CDR1 is LNHDA and CDR2 is SQIVND (reference sequence). About 110 mL of blood, on average, came from one heparinised draw per donor. Cells sorted by CD45RO/CCR7/CD25/CD127/CD95/CD27 comprised CD4+ naive, central memory, regulatory and stem cell-like memory cells. The source is a man between 25 and 39 years old in good health. This rearrangement joins TRBV19 to TRBJ2-1, with 8 bases that match TRBD2. Sequenced material: central memory CD4+ T cells from blood. CDR3 in DNA: TGTGCCAGTAGTATGGAAGCGGGAGAAATCTTTATCGGGCAGTTCTTC. Translation: CASSMEAGEIFIGQFF.